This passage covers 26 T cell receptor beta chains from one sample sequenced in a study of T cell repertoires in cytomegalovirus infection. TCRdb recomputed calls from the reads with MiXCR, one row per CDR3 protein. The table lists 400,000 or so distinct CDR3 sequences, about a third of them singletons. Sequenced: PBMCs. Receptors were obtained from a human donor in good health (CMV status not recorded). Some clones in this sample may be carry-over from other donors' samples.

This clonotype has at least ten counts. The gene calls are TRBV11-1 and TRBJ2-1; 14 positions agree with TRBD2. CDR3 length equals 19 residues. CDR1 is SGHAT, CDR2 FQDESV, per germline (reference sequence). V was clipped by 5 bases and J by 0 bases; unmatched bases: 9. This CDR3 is CASSLGLAGGLSSYNEQFF. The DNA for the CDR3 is TGTGCCAGCAGCCTAGGACTAGCGGGGGGCCTAAGCTCCTACAATGAGCAGTTCTTC.

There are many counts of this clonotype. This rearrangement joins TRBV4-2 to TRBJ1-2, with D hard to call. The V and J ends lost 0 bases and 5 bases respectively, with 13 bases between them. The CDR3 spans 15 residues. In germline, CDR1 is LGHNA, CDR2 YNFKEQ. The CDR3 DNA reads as TGTGCCAGCAGCCAAGATCGCCAGAGCGTGTATGGCTACACCTTC. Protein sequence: CASSQDRQSVYGYTF.

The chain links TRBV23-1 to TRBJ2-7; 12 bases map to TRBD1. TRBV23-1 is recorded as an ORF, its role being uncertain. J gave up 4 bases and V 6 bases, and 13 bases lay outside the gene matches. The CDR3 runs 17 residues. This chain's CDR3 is CASSPGGGTGGNYEQYF. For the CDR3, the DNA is TGCGCCAGCAGCCCCGGAGGTGGGACAGGGGGCAATTACGAGCAGTACTTC.

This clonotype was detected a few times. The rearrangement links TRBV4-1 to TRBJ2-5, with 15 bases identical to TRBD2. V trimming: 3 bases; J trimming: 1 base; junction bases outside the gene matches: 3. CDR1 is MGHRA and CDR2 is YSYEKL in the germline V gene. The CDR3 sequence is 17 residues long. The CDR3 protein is CASSHGTSGGFQETQYF. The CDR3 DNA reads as TGCGCCAGCAGCCATGGGACTAGCGGGGGGTTCCAAGAGACCCAGTACTTC.

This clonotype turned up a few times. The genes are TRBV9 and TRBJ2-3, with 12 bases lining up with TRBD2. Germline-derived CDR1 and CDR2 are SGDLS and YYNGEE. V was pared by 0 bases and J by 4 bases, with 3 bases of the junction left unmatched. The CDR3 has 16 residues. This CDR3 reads CASSVATSGGADTQYF. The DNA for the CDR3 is TGTGCCAGCAGCGTAGCGACTAGCGGGGGCGCAGATACGCAGTATTTT.

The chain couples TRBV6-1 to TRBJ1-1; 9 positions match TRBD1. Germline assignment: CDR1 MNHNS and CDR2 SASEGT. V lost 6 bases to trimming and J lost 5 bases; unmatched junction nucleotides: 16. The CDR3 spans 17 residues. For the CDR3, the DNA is TGTGCCAGCAGCTCTACCCCACAGGGGGCAATGGGTACTGAAGCTTTCTTT. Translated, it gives CASSSTPQGAMGTEAFF.

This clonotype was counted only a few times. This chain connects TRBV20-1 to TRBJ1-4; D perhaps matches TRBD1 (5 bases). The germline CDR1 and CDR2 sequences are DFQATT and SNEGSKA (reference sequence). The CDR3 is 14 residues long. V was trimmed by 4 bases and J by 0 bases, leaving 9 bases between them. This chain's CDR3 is CSAIGTATNEKLFF. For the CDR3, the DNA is TGCAGTGCTATAGGGACGGCAACTAATGAAAAACTGTTTTTT.

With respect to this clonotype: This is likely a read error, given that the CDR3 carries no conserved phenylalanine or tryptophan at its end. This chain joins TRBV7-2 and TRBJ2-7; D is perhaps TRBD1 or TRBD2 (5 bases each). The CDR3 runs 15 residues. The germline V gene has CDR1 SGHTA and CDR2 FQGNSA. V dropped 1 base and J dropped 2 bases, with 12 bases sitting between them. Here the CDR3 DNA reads TGTGCCAGCAGCTTAGGACGGGGCAGGGCCTACGAGCAGTACTTA. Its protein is CASSLGRGRAYEQYL.

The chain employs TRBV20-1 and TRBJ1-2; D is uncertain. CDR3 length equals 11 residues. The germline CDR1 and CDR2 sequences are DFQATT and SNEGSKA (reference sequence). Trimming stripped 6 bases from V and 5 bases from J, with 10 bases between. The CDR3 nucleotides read TGCAGTGCCCCCGGAGCATATGGCTACACCTTC. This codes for CSAPGAYGYTF.

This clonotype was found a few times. The DNA of the CDR3 is TGTGCCAGTAGTATGCAGGGATCTAACTATGGCTACACCTTC. Protein sequence: CASSMQGSNYGYTF. V gene TRBV19 combines with J gene TRBJ1-2; maybe TRBD1 (5 bases). CDR1 and CDR2 (germline): LNHDA, SQIVND (reference sequence). The CDR3 spans 14 residues. V was shortened by 3 bases and J by 0 bases, with 8 bases between the two germline ends. Supplemented by reference TRBV19 and TRBJ1-2, the full variable domain reads DGGITQSPKYLFRKEGQNVTLSCEQNLNHDAMYWYRQDPGQGLRLIYYSQIVNDFQKGDIAEGYSVSREKKESFPLTVTSAQKNPTAFYLCASSMQGSNYGYTFGSGTRLTVV.

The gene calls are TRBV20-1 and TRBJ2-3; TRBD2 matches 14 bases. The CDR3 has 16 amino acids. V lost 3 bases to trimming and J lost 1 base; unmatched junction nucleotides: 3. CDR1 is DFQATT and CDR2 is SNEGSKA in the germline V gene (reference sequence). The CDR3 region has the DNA TGCAGTGCTAGCCGACTAGCGGGGGGGCGCACAGATACGCAGTATTTT. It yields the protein CSASRLAGGRTDTQYF.

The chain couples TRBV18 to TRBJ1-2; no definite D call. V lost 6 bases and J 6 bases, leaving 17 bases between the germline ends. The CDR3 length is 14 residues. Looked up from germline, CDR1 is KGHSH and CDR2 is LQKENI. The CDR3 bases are TGTGCCAGCTCGCACTCAGGCCCGATGGATGGCTACACCTTC. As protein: CASSHSGPMDGYTF.

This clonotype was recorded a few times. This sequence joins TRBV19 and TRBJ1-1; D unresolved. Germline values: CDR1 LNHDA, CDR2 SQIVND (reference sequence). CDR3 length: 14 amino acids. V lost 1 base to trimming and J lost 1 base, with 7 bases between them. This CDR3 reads CASSIGQSNTEAFF. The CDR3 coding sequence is TGTGCCAGTAGTATAGGGCAGTCGAACACTGAAGCTTTCTTT.

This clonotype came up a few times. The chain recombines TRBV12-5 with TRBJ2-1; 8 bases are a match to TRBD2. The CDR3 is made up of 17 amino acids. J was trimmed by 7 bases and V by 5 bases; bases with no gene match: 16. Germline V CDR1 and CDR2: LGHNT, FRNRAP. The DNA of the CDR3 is TGTGCTAGTGGTACGGGGGGGGGCGGGGCAGTTGAAAATGAGCAGTTCTTC. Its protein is CASGTGGGGAVENEQFF. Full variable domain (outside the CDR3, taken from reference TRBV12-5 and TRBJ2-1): DARVTQTPRHKVTEMGQEVTMRCQPILGHNTVFWYRQTMMQGLELLAYFRNRAPLDDSGMPKDRFSAEMPDATLATLKIQPSEPRDSAVYFCASGTGGGGAVENEQFFGPGTRLTVL.

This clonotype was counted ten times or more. CDR3 nucleotide sequence: TGTGCCAGCAGCCCATGGACAGTGAACACTGAAGCTTTCTTT. Translated, it gives CASSPWTVNTEAFF. This rearrangement joins TRBV11-2 to TRBJ1-1; the D gene is possibly TRBD1 (6 bases). CDR3 size: 14 residues. The V gene lost 5 bases and the J gene lost 0 bases, with 10 bases spanning the gap. Per the germline V gene, CDR1 is SGHAT and CDR2 is FQNNGV.

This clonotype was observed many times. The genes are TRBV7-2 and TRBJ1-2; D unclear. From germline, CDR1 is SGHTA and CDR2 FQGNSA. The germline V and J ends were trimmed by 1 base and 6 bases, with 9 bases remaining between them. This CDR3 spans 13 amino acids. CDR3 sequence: CASSLVAVDGYTF. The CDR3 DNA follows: TGTGCCAGCAGCTTAGTGGCAGTTGATGGCTACACCTTC.

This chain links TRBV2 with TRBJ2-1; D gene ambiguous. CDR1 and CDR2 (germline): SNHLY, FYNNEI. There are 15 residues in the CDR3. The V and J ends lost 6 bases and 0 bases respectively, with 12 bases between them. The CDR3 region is CASRLAPSSYNEQFF. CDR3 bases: TGTGCCAGCAGGTTAGCTCCGAGCTCCTACAATGAGCAGTTCTTC.

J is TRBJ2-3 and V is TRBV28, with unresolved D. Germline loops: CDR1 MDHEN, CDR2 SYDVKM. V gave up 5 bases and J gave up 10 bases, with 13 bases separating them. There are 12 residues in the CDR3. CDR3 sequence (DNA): TGTGCCAGCAGTGGGGTAGCCGGATCGCAGTATTTT. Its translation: CASSGVAGSQYF.

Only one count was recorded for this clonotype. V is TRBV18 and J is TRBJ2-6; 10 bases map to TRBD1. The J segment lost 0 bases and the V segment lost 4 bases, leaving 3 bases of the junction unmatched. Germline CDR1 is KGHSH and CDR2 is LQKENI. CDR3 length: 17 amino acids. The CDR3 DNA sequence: TGTGCCAGCTCACGGGACAGGGGAATCTCTGGGGCCAACGTCCTGACTTTC. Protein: CASSRDRGISGANVLTF.

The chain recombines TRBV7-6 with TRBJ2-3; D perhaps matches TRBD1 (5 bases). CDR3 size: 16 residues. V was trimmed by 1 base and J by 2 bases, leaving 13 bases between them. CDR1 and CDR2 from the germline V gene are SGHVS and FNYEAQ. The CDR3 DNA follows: TGTGCCAGCAGCTTAGGGGGCTCGACCCCCACAGATACGCAGTATTTT. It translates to CASSLGGSTPTDTQYF. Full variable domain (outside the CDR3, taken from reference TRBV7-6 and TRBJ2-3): GAGVSQSPRYKVTKRGQDVALRCDPISGHVSLYWYRQALGQGPEFLTYFNYEAQQDKSGLPNDRFSAERPEGSISTLTIQRTEQRDSAMYRCASSLGGSTPTDTQYFGPGTRLTVL.

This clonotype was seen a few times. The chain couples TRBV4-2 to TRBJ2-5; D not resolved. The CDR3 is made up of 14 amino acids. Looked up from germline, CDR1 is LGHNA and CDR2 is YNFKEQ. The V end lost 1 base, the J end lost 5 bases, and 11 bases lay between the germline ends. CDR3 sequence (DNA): TGTGCCAGCAGCCAAGGAATCTGGGATGAGACCCAGTACTTC. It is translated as CASSQGIWDETQYF.

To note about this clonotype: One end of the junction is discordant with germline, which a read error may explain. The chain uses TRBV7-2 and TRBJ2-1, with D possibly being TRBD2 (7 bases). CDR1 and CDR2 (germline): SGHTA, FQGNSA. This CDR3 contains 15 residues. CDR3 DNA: TGTGACAGCAGCCGGAGGGGGGGCTCCTACAATGAGCATTTCTTC. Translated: CDSSRRGGSYNEHFF.

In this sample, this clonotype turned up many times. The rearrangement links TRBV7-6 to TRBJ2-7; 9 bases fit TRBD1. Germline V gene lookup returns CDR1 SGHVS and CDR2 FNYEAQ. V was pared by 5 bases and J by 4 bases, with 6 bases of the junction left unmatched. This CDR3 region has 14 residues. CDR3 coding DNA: TGTGCCAGCAGCCCCTCACAGGGGGCGTACGAGCAGTACTTC. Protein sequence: CASSPSQGAYEQYF.

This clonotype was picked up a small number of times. DNA for the CDR3: TGTGCCAGCAGTCCGCAGCCTTCCTACGAGCAGTACTTC. Protein sequence: CASSPQPSYEQYF. The V call is TRBV6-5, the J call TRBJ2-7, with D hard to call. This CDR3 contains 13 residues. Germline V lookup: CDR1 MNHEY, CDR2 SVGAGI. V was cut by 5 bases and J by 1 base, with 9 bases left in between.

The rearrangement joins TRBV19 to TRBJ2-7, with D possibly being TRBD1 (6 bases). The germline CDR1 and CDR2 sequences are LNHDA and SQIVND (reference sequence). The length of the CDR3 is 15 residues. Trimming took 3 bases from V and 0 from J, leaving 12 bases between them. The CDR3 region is CASSIPRGSSYEQYF. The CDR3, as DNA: TGTGCCAGTAGTATTCCAAGGGGGAGCTCCTACGAGCAGTACTTC.

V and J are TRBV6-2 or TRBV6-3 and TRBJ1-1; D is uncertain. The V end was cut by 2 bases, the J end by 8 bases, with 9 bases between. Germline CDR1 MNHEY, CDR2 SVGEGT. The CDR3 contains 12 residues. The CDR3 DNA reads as TGTGCCAGCAGTTACCCGGCCGTGGAAGCTTTCTTT. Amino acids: CASSYPAVEAFF.